This TCR beta chain derives from a study of blood T cell repertoires in COVID-19. Across the whole study: Samples taken during acute and convalescent COVID-19 were collected in the United States, Italy and Spain. PBMCs, B-cell-depleted T cells, or T cells were the source of the cDNA or gDNA that made up the material.

Enrolled during active infection, Seattle patients were then followed longitudinally. Concerning this clone itself: Distinct nucleotide sequences in the sample also encode this CDR3.

In the original processing: By means of reference gene primer amplification, nucleated cell counts were estimated. Profiling relied on immunoSEQ multiplex PCR, and the TCRdb table lists in-frame clones only, not all of them. V and J calls and clone size come straight from that table; D and trimming were deduced from the DNA. The data show some 240,000 clones, roughly 85% seen once. Deletions cut 5 bases from V and 2 bases from J, with 12 bases between. The CDR3 consists of 14 residues. CDR1 is SGHNT and CDR2 is YENEEA in the germline V gene. This rearrangement joins TRBV11-3 to TRBJ1-1; D is perhaps TRBD1 (5 bases). Sequencing used peripheral blood. This sequence originates from a woman in her seventies with COVID-19, enrolled during active disease. CDR3 sequence: CASSPGGVNTEAFF. The CDR3 nucleotides are TGTGCCAGCAGCCCCGGGGGAGTAAACACTGAAGCTTTCTTT.